What follows is one T cell receptor (beta chain) and its context. The clone's antigen remains unknown. The sample belongs to a study of CXCR3-negative and CXCR3-positive naive CD8 T cells (dated by TCRdb to the late 2010s). Describing the broader study: In total, some 150 million TRB reads were obtained, corresponding to roughly 1.5 +/- 0.3 million reads per library. Data from under 12 donors, pooled across two independent experiments, went into the diversity and physicochemical repertoire analyses. For the TRBV-TRBJ cluster analysis, the naive subsets came from 5 donors, while the memory cells came from 3 donors. Broader findings and caveats from the paper: Because surface CD5, which is linked to self-reactivity in mice, was comparable between the naive subsets, TCR interaction strength was also inferred from TRB CDR3 physicochemical properties. TRB CDR3s from CXCR3-positive naive cells showed higher hydrophobicity (lower Kidera factor 4), lower energy, and higher strength and volume indices than CXCR3-negative naive cells. Repertoire diversity was comparably high in both naive subsets but much lower in memory CD8+ T cells. Within the same donor, TRBV-TRBJ usage looked similar between naive CXCR3-negative and CXCR3-positive cells, but memory cells had distinct patterns. Freshly isolated PBMCs were used for most assays because CXCR3 expression partially decreased after cryopreservation.

CDR1 and CDR2 were assigned from the germline V gene (reference sequence) as SEHNR and FQNEAQ. Taken from cysteine to phenylalanine, the CDR3 has 14 residues. Only the protein is available. TCRdb records NextSeq 550 as the sequencer. The Human TCR Profiling Kit (MiLaboratory) was used to prepare UMI-labeled 5' RACE TRB cDNA libraries. The full amount of extracted RNA was used for cDNA synthesis, and the full amount of resulting cDNA was used for PCR amplification. Libraries were prepared in parallel with an identical number of PCR cycles. As for how the authors treated the data: With a minimum of two reads required per UMI, MIGEC and MiXCR pulled out about 50,000 +/- 10,000 unique UMI-labeled TRB cDNA molecules from each library. An average of around 40,000 +/- 10,000 functional in-frame TRB CDR3 nucleotide clonotypes without stop codons was found per library. After downsampling to 5000 UMI-labeled TRB molecules per sample, diversity metrics, including normalized Shannon-Wiener and Chao1, were computed in VDJtools. For the central five CDR3 residues, VDJtools calculated physicochemical properties weighted by clonotype size, namely interaction energy, strength, volume and Kidera factor 4. One entry per CDR3 protein sequence results from the TCRdb reprocessing of the reads, with DNA left out. The V and J calls, along with clone size, are taken from TCRdb and not from the paper's own processing. The table kept for this sample lists over 95,000 distinct CDR3 sequences. The top ten clones comprise approximately 0.4% of the sample.

Each CD8+ T cell subset was flow-sorted in triplicate, with some 300,000 cells per subset placed directly into RLT lysis buffer. To exclude memory contaminants, naive CD8+ T cells were stringently defined as CD45RO-CCR7+CD27+CD95-. Peripheral blood mononuclear cells were isolated from buffy coats using standard density gradient centrifugation. Naive CXCR3-negative and CXCR3-positive CD8+ T cells were flow-sorted using a FACSAria III. Total RNA was extracted from sorted cells with an RNeasy Mini Kit. The receptor comes from a human donor in good health. Some clones in this sample may be carry-over from other donors' samples. The sample consisted of naive CXCR3+ CD8+ T cells from blood. In light of the paper, this sample's cell subset or site label describes: CD45RO-CCR7+CD27+CD95- naive CD8+ T cells expressing CXCR3 (TNR3+). The chain is assembled from TRBV7-9 and TRBJ1-5. The CDR3 has the sequence CASSLAGRNQPPHF.